This T cell receptor beta chain was sequenced in a study of T-cell reconstitution after alpha-beta-depleted transplantation in children. In germline, CDR1 is SGHVS, CDR2 FNYEAQ. The length of the CDR3 is 15 residues. The ends were cut back, 1 base at V and 0 bases at J, with 10 bases in the middle. Concerning this clonotype: The antigen is not known.

Preparing the TCRbeta library involved the use of unique molecular identifiers. Via MiXCR, TCRdb re-called the PCR reads, giving one row per CDR3 protein. The sample has fewer than 700,000 distinct CDR3 sequences, approximately 12% seen once. Study-wide results and caveats: Reportedly, only several hundred clones from non-depleted graft cells drove alpha-beta T-cell counts at about two months. T cells produced anew were the main source of T-cell counts and diversity one year after transplant.

The sample here was PBMCs, mostly from graft donor cells, taken 360 days after TCRalphabeta/CD19-depleted stem cell transplant. This chain connects TRBV7-6 to TRBJ2-7; a weak D match, TRBD2 (5 bases). This clonotype was sampled from a male patient between 5 and 17 years old who had a stem cell transplant for acute myeloid leukemia, so the T cells may come from the graft donor. CDR3 bases: TGTGCCAGCAGCTTAGATGCACTAGGCTCCTACGAGCAGTACTTC. It encodes CASSLDALGSYEQYF. The full variable domain, rest sourced from reference TRBV7-6 and TRBJ2-7, is GAGVSQSPRYKVTKRGQDVALRCDPISGHVSLYWYRQALGQGPEFLTYFNYEAQQDKSGLPNDRFSAERPEGSISTLTIQRTEQRDSAMYRCASSLDALGSYEQYFGPGTRLTVT.